Sequencing of this T cell receptor (beta chain) was carried out in a study of blood T cell repertoires in COVID-19. Study overall: Spain, Italy and the United States supplied samples that represented acute and convalescent COVID-19.

In the authors' methods: The assay estimated nucleated cells by amplifying reference gene primers. The table came from immunoSEQ multiplex PCR; TCRdb's copy has only in-frame clones and leaves some out. The D gene and trimming were derived from the DNA, and the V and J assignments and clone size from that table. The data contain around 100,000 clones, 80% to 95% of them singletons. After removal of 9 bases from V and 4 bases from J, the junction contained 12 bases not matched to a gene. Germline assignment: CDR1 SGHTS and CDR2 YDEGEE. This CDR3 spans 15 amino acids. Specimen: peripheral blood. This chain links TRBV5-8 with TRBJ1-2; 10 nucleotides align to TRBD1. This TCR was recovered from a woman between 50 and 59 years old with COVID-19, enrolled during active disease. CDR3 loop: CAKPMGQGTRYGYTF. The DNA for the CDR3 is TGTGCCAAGCCAATGGGACAGGGGACTCGCTATGGCTACACCTTC.